This T cell receptor (beta chain) was recovered during a study of radiotherapy plus CTLA-4 blockade in lung cancer. Study context: Objective responses arose in roughly 20% of patients, and around 30% experienced disease control.

In the case of this clone: What it recognizes is unknown.

Losses at the gene ends were 2 bases for V and 0 bases for J; bases not matched to a gene: 6. The germline V gene encodes CDR1 MNHEY and CDR2 SVGAGI. The CDR3 consists of 16 residues. Participants had chemo-refractory metastatic non-small-cell lung cancer and were treated with focal radiation plus ipilimumab CTLA-4 blockade. The data were produced by immunoSEQ multiplex PCR, yet TCRdb's version contains in-frame clones alone and is incomplete. Found here are around 80,000 clones, roughly 79% of them singletons; the top ten hold 22%. Study conclusions and caveats: Response, reportedly, was best predicted by interferon-beta along with early blood T cell clone dynamics. Expansion of tumor-derived TCR clones was observed in blood after radiotherapy plus ipilimumab.

This TCR came from a human donor with non-small cell lung cancer whose response to radiotherapy plus ipilimumab could not be evaluated. Some clones in this sample may be carry-over from other donors' samples. This specimen was peripheral blood, taken from a patient treated with radiotherapy plus ipilimumab. The rearrangement links TRBV6-5 to TRBJ2-7; 8 bases line up with TRBD1. CDR3 DNA sequence: TGTGCCAGCAGTTACCTGACAGGGGCCATCTCCTACGAGCAGTACTTC. Translation gives CASSYLTGAISYEQYF.